This TCR beta chain comes out of a study of control samples from healthy donors and cancer patients. The data were produced by immunoSEQ multiplex PCR, yet TCRdb's version contains in-frame clones alone and is incomplete. The repertoire has about 120,000 clones, roughly 92% of them found once; the top ten carry about 5.5%. The table lists this clone with a count of one. V was clipped by 6 bases and J by 4 bases, with 20 bases between them. This CDR3 has 16 residues. CDR1 MNHNY and CDR2 SVGAGI come from the germline V gene (reference sequence). Sequencing was carried out using blood. This TCR was recovered from a man between 18 and 29 years old in good health. V and J are TRBV6-6 and TRBJ2-3; D may correspond to TRBD1 or TRBD2 (5 bases each). The CDR3 spells CASSFYGANMADTQYF. In DNA form, the CDR3 reads TGTGCCAGCAGCTTCTACGGGGCAAATATGGCAGATACGCAGTATTTT.